This T cell receptor (beta chain) was sequenced for a study of blood T cells in healthy people across ages. This clonotype was observed a few times. The trim removed 6 bases at V and 6 bases at J, leaving 12 bases unmatched. The length of the CDR3 is 17 residues. Through a sample-barcoded 5' primer and a J-beta primer mix, a second PCR was run for 7 to 11 cycles. TCRdb re-derived calls from the 5' RACE reads in MiXCR, one entry per CDR3 protein. This sample has 600,000 to 900,000 distinct CDR3 sequences; approximately 24% occur once, and the top ten carry 2.5% to 3.5%. These data also formed part of another study, on T cells of mothers and their children.

This receptor was obtained from a boy younger than 18 in good health. The sample comprised blood. The rearrangement uses TRBV12-3 or TRBV12-4 and TRBJ2-3; 13 bases are shared with TRBD2. The CDR3 sequence: CASSFRLAGGSYDTQYF. The CDR3 coding sequence is TGTGCCAGCAGCTTCAGACTAGCGGGGGGATCATACGATACGCAGTATTTT.